These T cell receptor beta chains were read from a single sample in a study of blood T cell repertoires in COVID-19. Profiling relied on immunoSEQ multiplex PCR, and the TCRdb table lists in-frame clones only, not all of them. The sample contains 20,000 to 30,000 clones, 82% of which appear only once. The sequenced material came from peripheral blood. The source is a human donor in a cohort sampled during active COVID-19. The conserved cysteine and the conserved F or W are not part of the CDR3 here. The D gene is left open where the match is weak. Expanded clones get a size class; other rows say once, few or many, or leave the size out.

v_call d_call clone_size cdr3_aa
TRBV5-4 TRBD1 . ASSLGRGRNYEQY
TRBV10-3 . . AISESERPPYEQY
TRBV5-1 TRBD1 . ASSLLPGQDSGNTIY
TRBV5-1 . . ASRSGKGKEKLF
TRBV4-2 TRBD1 . ASSHQRDRGQDTQY
TRBV5-6 . . ASSPGAGFYEQY
TRBV6-2/TRBV6-3 TRBD2 . ASSHGLAGYTYNEQF
TRBV2 . . ASRGALGPQH
TRBV5-1 TRBD2 . ASSLAGSGGTSNTGELF
TRBV19 TRBD1 . ASSTGIDRGLGYT
TRBV28 . . ASSFWGPDYGYT
TRBV7-2 TRBD2 . ASSLVLAGSQGGELF
TRBV5-1 . . ASSLWTASSGANVLT
TRBV7-3 . . ASSSSQGLGYT
TRBV6-5 . . ASSYQGRADTQY
TRBV29-1 TRBD1 few SVYSDRGSYEQY
TRBV2 . . ASRGDGLNTEAF
TRBV30 . . AWSVSQGGEQY